This entry lists 15 T cell receptor beta chains sequenced from one sample in a study of OX40 agonist ivuxolimab in advanced cancers. The repertoire was sequenced with immunoSEQ multiplex PCR; TCRdb's copy has only in-frame clones and lacks some. Found here are about 60,000 clones, 84% of them singletons; the top ten hold 0.6% to 0.8%. The starting material was CD4+ or CD8+ T cells sorted from blood, obtained in a trial of the OX40 agonist ivuxolimab. Receptor source: an adult with an advanced solid tumor such as melanoma, head and neck, liver or kidney cancer.

CDR3 loop: CASSSYTGELFF. The CDR3 DNA is TGTGCCAGCAGTTCCTACACCGGGGAGCTGTTTTTT. This chain uses TRBV27 with TRBJ2-2, with D hard to call. The CDR3 length is 12 residues. Germline lookup yields CDR1 MNHEY and CDR2 SMNVEV (reference sequence). V was pared by 4 bases and J by 3 bases, with 3 bases between.

The CDR3 DNA reads as TGTGCCAGCAGTTCCTCTTGGACCGATGTAGCTTTCTTT. This translates into CASSSSWTDVAFF. The chain has TRBV28 and TRBJ1-1, with no clear D. V gave up 4 bases and J gave up 10 bases, with 16 bases separating them. The CDR3 is made up of 13 amino acids. Per the germline V gene, CDR1 is MDHEN and CDR2 is SYDVKM.

This rearrangement joins TRBV28 to TRBJ1-3; TRBD1 matches at 8 bases. The CDR3 consists of 16 residues. The germline V gene encodes CDR1 MDHEN and CDR2 SYDVKM. Unmatched junction bases numbered 10, after V lost 5 bases and J lost 4 bases. The CDR3 is CASSLSDRGSGNTIYF. CDR3 nucleotides: TGTGCCAGCAGTCTCTCTGACAGGGGTTCGGGAAACACCATATATTTT.

The chain joins TRBV30 to TRBJ2-5; TRBD2 matches at 10 bases. V trimming: 4 bases; J trimming: 5 bases; junction bases outside the gene matches: 10. Germline values: CDR1 GTSNPN, CDR2 SVGIG (reference sequence). This CDR3 has 15 residues. The CDR3 bases are TGTGCCTGGACTAGCGGGGGCCGAGGAGGCGAGACCCAGTACTTC. Its protein is CAWTSGGRGGETQYF.

The chain has TRBV6-5 and TRBJ1-4; no reliable D call. The CDR3 extends over 16 amino acids. Germline V gene data show CDR1 as MNHEY and CDR2 as SVGAGI. Trimming removed 0 bases at V and 4 bases at J, with 12 bases between. In DNA form, the CDR3 reads TGTGCCAGCAGTTACTCGATTACGGCTAATAATGAAAAACTGTTTTTT. Protein sequence: CASSYSITANNEKLFF.

Concerning this clone itself: The junction differs from germline at one of its ends, possibly a read error. Other DNA sequences in this specimen translate into the identical CDR3. The V and J genes are TRBV29-1 and TRBJ1-2, with 8 bases fitting TRBD1. The CDR3 has 16 residues. CDR1 is SQVTM and CDR2 is ANQGSEA in the germline V gene. CDR3 nucleotides: TGCAGCGCCGCACCGGGACAGGTGATGACTAACTATGGATACACCTTC. This gives the protein CSAAPGQVMTNYGYTF.

The chain uses TRBV5-1 and TRBJ2-1; no firm D call. This CDR3 has 14 amino acids. Germline loops: CDR1 SGHRS, CDR2 YFSETQ. V was clipped by 9 bases and J by 1 base, with 14 bases between them. The CDR3 bases are TGCGCCACCTCAGACGTGGGATCCTACAATGAGCAGTTCTTC. Its translation is CATSDVGSYNEQFF.

This chain links TRBV18 with TRBJ2-1; 11 nucleotides match TRBD2. This CDR3 region has 16 residues. V lost 0 bases, J lost 7 bases, and 5 bases stayed unmatched. Germline CDR1 KGHSH, CDR2 LQKENI. CDR3 coding DNA: TGTGCCAGCTCACCACCACTAGCGGGGGCGGGTAATGAGCAGTTCTTC. This sequence encodes CASSPPLAGAGNEQFF. Full variable domain (remainder filled in from reference TRBV18 and TRBJ2-1): NAGVMQNPRHLVRRRGQEARLRCSPMKGHSHVYWYRQLPEEGLKFMVYLQKENIIDESGMPKERFSAEFPKEGPSILRIQQVVRGDSAAYFCASSPPLAGAGNEQFFGPGTRLTVL.

The chain links TRBV7-8 to TRBJ2-5, with D possibly being TRBD1 (6 bases). CDR3 length: 14 residues. Germline loops: CDR1 SGHVS, CDR2 FQNEAQ. Trimming left V 4 bases short and J 5 bases short, with 14 bases between. CDR3 in amino acids: CASSYPGTWETQYF. As DNA, the CDR3 is TGTGCCAGCAGCTATCCCGGGACATGGGAGACCCAGTACTTC.

The chain combines TRBV4-3 with TRBJ1-2, with TRBD1 identical over 7 bases. CDR1 and CDR2 from the germline V gene are LGHNA and YSLEER. Unmatched junction bases numbered 2, after V lost 2 bases and J lost 2 bases. The CDR3 runs to 14 residues. The CDR3 protein is CASSQRQGNYGYTF. In nucleotides, the CDR3 is TGCGCCAGCAGCCAACGACAGGGCAACTATGGCTACACCTTC.

The chain uses TRBV15 and TRBJ2-7, with D possibly called TRBD1 or TRBD2 (5 bases each). The CDR3 has 13 amino acids. The germline CDR1 and CDR2 sequences are LNHNV and YYDKDF (reference sequence). The V and J ends lost 4 bases and 5 bases respectively, with 12 bases between them. CDR3 in DNA: TGTGCCACCAGCATGGGACCGAGCGACGAGCAGTACTTC. As protein: CATSMGPSDEQYF.

The CDR3 is CASMKGSRTGELFF. DNA for the CDR3: TGTGCCAGCATGAAAGGGTCGAGAACCGGGGAGCTGTTTTTT. The V and J genes are TRBV19 and TRBJ2-2; no clear D. This CDR3 has 14 amino acids. The germline V and J ends were trimmed by 9 bases and 5 bases, with 16 bases remaining between them. The germline gives CDR1 LNHDA, CDR2 SQIVND (reference sequence).

V is TRBV9 and J is TRBJ2-7; 9 positions match TRBD1. Germline CDR1 is SGDLS and CDR2 is YYNGEE. The CDR3 consists of 15 residues. V was pared by 0 bases and J by 2 bases, with 3 bases of the junction left unmatched. CDR3 in DNA: TGTGCCAGCAGCGTAGCGACAGGGGGAACCTACGAGCAGTACTTC. Encoded protein: CASSVATGGTYEQYF.

V gene TRBV10-3 combines with J gene TRBJ1-1; 8 bases fit TRBD1. Germline values: CDR1 ENHRY, CDR2 SYGVKD. This CDR3 is built from 13 residues. The J segment lost 3 bases and the V segment lost 6 bases, leaving 3 bases of the junction unmatched. The CDR3 loop reads CAIRGQGDTEAFF. For the CDR3, the DNA is TGTGCCATCAGAGGACAGGGAGACACTGAAGCTTTCTTT.

The V call is TRBV7-2, the J call TRBJ2-5; D is ambiguous. V was clipped by 2 bases and J by 1 base, with 8 bases between them. The CDR3 covers 14 residues. Germline CDR1 SGHTA, CDR2 FQGNSA. CDR3: CASSLNGFQETQYF. Here the CDR3 DNA reads TGTGCCAGCAGCTTAAACGGTTTCCAAGAGACCCAGTACTTC.